This T cell receptor (beta chain) is from a study of T cell clones after liver transplantation. Findings and caveats of the study: Small, mixed patient groups and varying post-transplant times limit these conclusions.

For this clone: Its antigen is unidentified.

The CDR3 runs 14 residues. V was trimmed by 7 bases and J by 0 bases, leaving 9 bases between them. CDR1 is LNHDA, CDR2 SQIVND, per germline (reference sequence). TCRdb's table, derived via immunoSEQ multiplex PCR, lists solely in-frame clones and lacks some. The sample records about 45,000 clones, more than 70% being singletons. The receptor comes from a human patient who received a liver transplant. Some T cells may be transferred from the graft donor. This sequence joins TRBV19 and TRBJ2-2; D is unclear. The input for sequencing was CD4+ T cells from blood, taken 24 months after liver transplant. The CDR3: CASTRTSNTGELFF. In nucleotides, the CDR3 is TGTGCCAGTACCCGAACGTCGAACACCGGGGAGCTGTTTTTT. Filled out from reference TRBV19 and TRBJ2-2, the complete variable domain reads DGGITQSPKYLFRKEGQNVTLSCEQNLNHDAMYWYRQDPGQGLRLIYYSQIVNDFQKGDIAEGYSVSREKKESFPLTVTSAQKNPTAFYLCASTRTSNTGELFFGEGSRLTVL.